This T cell receptor beta chain was identified during a study of blood T cell repertoires in COVID-19. As for the study in general: From the United States, Italy and Spain came samples of acute and convalescent COVID-19.

CDR1 and CDR2 from the germline V gene are MDHEN and SYDVKM. V lost 8 bases and J lost 4; bases outside the gene matches: 7. The CDR3 runs 14 residues. Measured with immunoSEQ multiplex PCR; TCRdb has only the in-frame clones, and not every one. The table has about 110,000 clones, 88% seen once. The genes are TRBV28 and TRBJ2-1; 8 bases match TRBD2. The TCR originated in a human donor in a cohort sampled during active COVID-19. Sequencing was performed on peripheral blood. The CDR3 DNA is TGTGCCAGCCGATCGGGGGGGGGTTACAATGAGCAGTTCTTC. This sequence encodes CASRSGGGYNEQFF.